One T cell receptor beta chain is described in this entry. The sample belongs to a study of blood T cell repertoires in COVID-19. Study background: The study drew acute and convalescent COVID-19 samples from the United States, Italy and Spain. T cells, B-cell-depleted T cells, or PBMCs provided the cDNA or gDNA that served as material.

Study processing details: Using reference gene primer amplification, nucleated cell counts were estimated. This table comes from immunoSEQ multiplex PCR, and its TCRdb copy is limited to in-frame clones, with some not included. From that table come the V and J calls and clone size; the DNA was used to work out D and trimming. The sample has 180,000 or so clones, approximately 85% seen once. Sequencing was done on a sample of peripheral blood. This TCR derives from a woman aged 55 to 70 with acute or convalescent COVID-19.

Here the CDR3 DNA reads TGTGCCAGCAGCCAGGACAGGGGGATGGCCGGGGAGCTGTTTTTT. Encoded protein: CASSQDRGMAGELFF. The V and J genes are TRBV11-2 and TRBJ2-2, with 10 nucleotides matching TRBD1. CDR3 size: 15 residues. Germline values: CDR1 SGHAT, CDR2 FQNNGV. Trimming took 5 bases from V and 6 from J; bases not matched to a gene: 6.